This T cell receptor beta chain was captured in a study of T cells after yellow fever vaccination. Study as a whole: The authors prepared low-cell-number fractions using SMART-Seq v4 Ultra Low Input.

With respect to this clonotype: Its antigen is unidentified. The junction does not match germline at one end; this may be a read error.

Germline loops: CDR1 SSHAT, CDR2 FNYEAQ (reference sequence). The CDR3 sequence is 15 residues long. Via MiXCR, TCRdb re-called the 5' RACE reads, giving one row per CDR3 protein. The data contain some 290,000 distinct CDR3 sequences, roughly a tenth of them singletons. Study-wide points: Clonotype sharing between CD4 and CD8 compartments was small. Booster sampling recovered most clones from primary vaccination (around 97% CD4, around 88% CD8). There was a possibility that FACS-sorted repertoires contained abundant clonotypes contaminating from the bulk population.

The clonotype comes from a man between 18 and 29 years old who received the YFV17D yellow fever vaccine. The input for sequencing was CD4+ T cells sorted from PBMCs, taken 45 days after the yellow fever booster vaccination. V is TRBV7-7 and J is TRBJ1-4; D not resolved. CDR3 bases: TGTGCTAGCAGCTTAGTGAGAGCGAGCCATGAAAAACTGTTTTTT. It codes for CASSLVRASHEKLFF.